A single sample gave rise to the 22 T cell receptor beta chains below, sequenced in a study of graft-versus-host responses after intestinal transplantation (dated by TCRdb to the early 2020s). Library method: the immunoSEQ multiplex PCR assay. The immuneACCESS repertoire file appears here via TCRdb, limited to in-frame rearrangements. These files lack a portion of the clones; in checked studies, under half of the deficit traces to unresolved V genes, and the cause of the others is not known. Across this sample there are roughly 29,000 clones, with about 85% seen only once. The top ten constitute roughly 11% of the sample. Sequences were derived from PBMCs, sampled around 430 days after intestinal transplantation. The source of these receptors is a human patient who received an intestinal transplant, so some T cells may come from the graft donor.

This sequence joins TRBV5-1 and TRBJ1-2; unclear D gene. V was cut by 0 bases and J by 8 bases, with 14 bases left in between. Germline V gene sequence: CDR1 SGHRS, CDR2 YFSETQ. This CDR3 is 14 amino acids long. CDR3 coding DNA: TGCGCCAGCAGCTTGGCACGCGGGAGTGGCGGCTACACCTTC. This translates into CASSLARGSGGYTF.

In this sample, this clone turned up once. The chain recombines TRBV4-1 with TRBJ2-7; 8 bases are shared with TRBD1. J lost 2 bases, V lost 1 base, and 4 bases had no gene match. The germline V gene encodes CDR1 MGHRA and CDR2 YSYEKL. This CDR3 region has 15 residues. The CDR3, as DNA: TGCGCCAGCAGCCAAGTTATACAGGGGGCCTACGAGCAGTACTTC. Amino acid sequence: CASSQVIQGAYEQYF.

The DNA for the CDR3 is TGCGCCAGCAGCCTTGGGAGGGACAGGCGAGGAGAGACCCAGTACTTC. This sequence encodes CASSLGRDRRGETQYF. The chain combines TRBV5-1 with TRBJ2-5; the D gene is possibly TRBD1 (8 bases). CDR3 length: 16 amino acids. The germline CDR1 and CDR2 sequences are SGHRS and YFSETQ. The V end was cut by 4 bases, the J end by 4 bases, with 20 bases between.

The chain joins TRBV6-5 to TRBJ1-6; TRBD1 is a possible D gene (6 bases). The length of the CDR3 is 15 residues. Germline lookup yields CDR1 MNHEY and CDR2 SVGAGI. The ends were cut back, 6 bases at V and 8 bases at J, with 17 bases in the middle. CDR3 sequence: CASRAQGLTDSPLHF. CDR3 bases: TGTGCCAGCAGGGCACAGGGCCTGACCGATTCACCCCTCCACTTT.

The chain links TRBV7-2 to TRBJ1-4; D is undetermined. CDR1 and CDR2 from the germline V gene are SGHTA and FQGNSA. This CDR3 has 12 amino acids. V lost 5 bases and J 6 bases, leaving 7 bases between the germline ends. The CDR3 region has the DNA TGTGCCAGCAGCGAGGACGATGAAAAACTGTTTTTT. It specifies CASSEDDEKLFF. Together with reference TRBV7-2 and TRBJ1-4, the CDR3 gives the full variable domain: GAGVSQSPSNKVTEKGKDVELRCDPISGHTALYWYRQSLGQGLEFLIYFQGNSAPDKSGLPSDRFSAERTGGSVSTLTIQRTQQEDSAVYLCASSEDDEKLFFGSGTQLSVL.

The chain employs TRBV10-2 and TRBJ2-7; D is uncertain. CDR3 length: 11 amino acids. Trimming removed 5 bases from V and 6 bases from J, with 8 bases in between. In germline, CDR1 is WSHSY, CDR2 SAAADI. The CDR3 region is CASSYGSEQYF. The CDR3 nucleotides read TGCGCCAGCAGTTACGGCAGCGAGCAGTACTTC.

This chain uses TRBV18 with TRBJ2-5; D unclear. Trimming pared 3 bases from V and 3 bases from J, leaving 11 bases between. Per the germline V gene, CDR1 is KGHSH and CDR2 is LQKENI. The CDR3 totals 14 residues. CDR3 sequence reads: CASSPQLAEETQYF. Written as DNA, the CDR3 is TGTGCCAGCTCACCGCAACTGGCAGAAGAGACCCAGTACTTC.

As concerns this clone: Sequence at one end of the junction differs from germline and may be a read error. The rearrangement joins TRBV19 to TRBJ2-4; 7 bases align to TRBD1. The germline gives CDR1 LNHDA, CDR2 SQIVND (reference sequence). The CDR3 covers 13 residues. The chain's CDR3 is CAGSIFQGDIQYF. The CDR3 nucleotides are TGTGCCGGTAGTATATTCCAGGGGGACATTCAGTACTTC.

The rearrangement links TRBV28 to TRBJ1-3; D is possibly TRBD1 (6 bases). In germline, CDR1 is MDHEN, CDR2 SYDVKM. V was pared by 2 bases and J by 2 bases, with 10 bases between. The CDR3 totals 15 residues. The CDR3 region is CASSLLSGAGNTIYF. Here the CDR3 DNA reads TGTGCCAGCAGTTTACTCTCAGGGGCTGGAAACACCATATATTTT.

The chain employs TRBV4-1 and TRBJ1-1; D is ambiguous. Trimming pared 1 base from V and 7 bases from J, leaving 10 bases between. The CDR3 runs to 13 residues. Per the germline V gene, CDR1 is MGHRA and CDR2 is YSYEKL. The CDR3 region has the DNA TGCGCCAGCAGCCAAGGAGTAGGGTTTGAAGCTTTCTTT. This codes for CASSQGVGFEAFF.

The chain combines TRBV27 with TRBJ1-5; D gene unclear. Germline CDR1 and CDR2: MNHEY and SMNVEV (reference sequence). Trimming cost V 0 bases and J 0 bases, with 6 bases left between them. CDR3 size: 15 residues. The chain's CDR3 is CASSLSGYSNQPQHF. CDR3 in DNA: TGTGCCAGCAGTTTATCGGGGTATAGCAATCAGCCCCAGCATTTT.

This clone was picked up one time. This chain connects TRBV5-1 to TRBJ1-1, with D perhaps TRBD1 (5 bases). This CDR3 comprises 14 residues. CDR1 is SGHRS, CDR2 YFSETQ, per germline. V was trimmed by 0 bases and J by 7 bases, leaving 13 bases between them. CDR3 DNA: TGCGCCAGCAGCTTGGGGGGCCCTACAGGTGAAGCTTTCTTT. Residues: CASSLGGPTGEAFF. The full variable domain, its missing parts supplied by reference TRBV5-1 and TRBJ1-1, is KAGVTQTPRYLIKTRGQQVTLSCSPISGHRSVSWYQQTPGQGLQFLFEYFSETQRNKGNFPGRFSGRQFSNSRSEMNVSTLELGDSALYLCASSLGGPTGEAFFGQGTRLTVV.

This rearrangement joins TRBV19 to TRBJ1-5; D gene unclear. The CDR3 runs to 14 residues. Germline assignment: CDR1 LNHDA and CDR2 SQIVND (reference sequence). The ends were cut back, 3 bases at V and 1 base at J, with 7 bases in the middle. The CDR3 loop reads CASSIPGSNQPQHF. CDR3 sequence (DNA): TGTGCCAGTAGTATCCCGGGGAGCAATCAGCCCCAGCATTTT.

The chain combines TRBV6-5 with TRBJ2-2; no clear D. This CDR3 spans 11 amino acids. From germline, CDR1 is MNHEY and CDR2 SVGAGI. Deletions cut 6 bases from V and 6 bases from J, with 5 bases between. As DNA, the CDR3 is TGTGCCAGCAGAATACCCGGGGAGCTGTTTTTT. It encodes CASRIPGELFF.

CDR3 nucleotide sequence: TGCGCCAGCAGCCGAGCCCCTGGTGCGGTGGACCATGGCTACACCTTC. Translating it yields CASSRAPGAVDHGYTF. The chain couples TRBV4-1 to TRBJ1-2; no reliable D call. V was cut by 4 bases and J by 6 bases, with 21 bases left in between. Germline V gives CDR1 MGHRA, CDR2 YSYEKL. CDR3 size: 16 residues.

The chain links TRBV28 to TRBJ1-5, with D unclear. The CDR3 extends over 14 amino acids. Trimming left V 2 bases short and J 7 bases short, with 12 bases between. Germline CDR1 is MDHEN and CDR2 is SYDVKM. DNA for the CDR3: TGTGCCAGCAGTTTAGAGGGAAACAGACAGCCCCAGCATTTT. It translates to CASSLEGNRQPQHF.

V and J are TRBV7-9 and TRBJ2-5; TRBD2 is a possible D gene (5 bases). The CDR3 consists of 13 residues. The V and J ends lost 5 bases and 4 bases respectively, with 11 bases between them. Per germline, CDR1 SEHNR and CDR2 FQNEAQ (reference sequence). In nucleotides, the CDR3 is TGTGCCAGCAGCAAAAGGGCGGGAGAGACCCAGTACTTC. Translation gives CASSKRAGETQYF.

This chain connects TRBV6-1 to TRBJ1-1; D is possibly TRBD1 (5 bases). Trimming took off 10 bases at V and 1 base at J, with 16 bases between the two ends. The CDR3 is 14 amino acids. Germline CDR1 and CDR2: MNHNS and SASEGT. CDR3 nucleotides: TGTGCCACCGCTCGGGGGAGGTGGAACACTGAAGCTTTCTTT. It codes for CATARGRWNTEAFF.

The chain employs TRBV7-3 and TRBJ2-1; D remains ambiguous. Germline loops: CDR1 SGHTA, CDR2 FQGTGA. The CDR3 runs to 15 residues. V was trimmed by 2 bases and J by 4 bases, leaving 12 bases between them. This chain's CDR3 is CASSLGYPTYNEQFF. CDR3 sequence (DNA): TGTGCCAGCAGCTTAGGCTACCCTACTTACAATGAGCAGTTCTTC.

The rearrangement links TRBV10-2 to TRBJ2-1, with unresolved D. Trimming stripped 5 bases from V and 1 base from J, with 6 bases between. This CDR3 is 13 amino acids long. Germline CDR1 reads WSHSY; CDR2 reads SAAADI. Written as DNA, the CDR3 is TGCGCCAGCAGTACCGGTTCCTACAATGAGCAGTTCTTC. Translated: CASSTGSYNEQFF.

This rearrangement joins TRBV6-8 to TRBJ2-7; D gene uncertain. Germline-derived CDR1 and CDR2 are MNHGY and SAAAGT. V was clipped by 6 bases and J by 3 bases, with 3 bases between them. The CDR3 has 10 residues. Here the CDR3 DNA reads TGTGCCAGCAGGGGCTACGAGCAGTACTTC. This gives the protein CASRGYEQYF.

This rearrangement joins TRBV28 to TRBJ1-2, with 8 bases lining up with TRBD1. This CDR3 contains 14 residues. After removal of 5 bases from V and 6 bases from J, the junction contained 8 bases not matched to a gene. CDR1 is MDHEN, CDR2 SYDVKM, per germline. The CDR3 coding sequence is TGTGCCAGCAGTCCTGGACAGGGCCTGGATGGCTACACCTTC. Translating it yields CASSPGQGLDGYTF.